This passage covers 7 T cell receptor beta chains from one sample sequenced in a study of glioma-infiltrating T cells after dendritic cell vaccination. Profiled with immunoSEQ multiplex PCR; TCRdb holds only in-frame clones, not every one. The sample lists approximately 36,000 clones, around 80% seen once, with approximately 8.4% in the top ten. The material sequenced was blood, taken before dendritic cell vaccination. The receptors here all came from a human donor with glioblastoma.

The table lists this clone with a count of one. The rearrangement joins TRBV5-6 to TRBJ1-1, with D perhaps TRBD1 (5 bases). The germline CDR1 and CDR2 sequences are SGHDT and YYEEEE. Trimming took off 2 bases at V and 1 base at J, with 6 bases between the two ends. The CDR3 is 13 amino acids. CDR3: CASSFRENTEAFF. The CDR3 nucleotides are TGTGCCAGCAGCTTCAGGGAGAACACTGAAGCTTTCTTT. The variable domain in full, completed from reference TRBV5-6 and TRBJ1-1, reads DAGVTQSPTHLIKTRGQQVTLRCSPKSGHDTVSWYQQALGQGPQFIFQYYEEEERQRGNFPDRFSGHQFPNYSSELNVNALLLGDSALYLCASSFRENTEAFFGQGTRLTVV.

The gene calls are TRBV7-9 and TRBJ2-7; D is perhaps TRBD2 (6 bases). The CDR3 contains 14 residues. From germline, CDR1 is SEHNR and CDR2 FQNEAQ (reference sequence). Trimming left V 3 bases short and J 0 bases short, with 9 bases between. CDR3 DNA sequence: TGTGCCAGCAGCTTCTACGGGAGCTCCTACGAGCAGTACTTC. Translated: CASSFYGSSYEQYF. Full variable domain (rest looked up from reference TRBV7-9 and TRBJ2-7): DTGVSQNPRHKITKRGQNVTFRCDPISEHNRLYWYRQTLGQGPEFLTYFQNEAQLEKSRLLSDRFSAERPKGSFSTLEIQRTEQGDSAMYLCASSFYGSSYEQYFGPGTRLTVT.

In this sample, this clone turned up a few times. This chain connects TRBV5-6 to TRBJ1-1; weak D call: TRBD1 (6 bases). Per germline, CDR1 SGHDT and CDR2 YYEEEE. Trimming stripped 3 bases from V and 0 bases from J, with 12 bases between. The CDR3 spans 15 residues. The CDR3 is CASSYTRGLNTEAFF. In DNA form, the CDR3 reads TGTGCCAGCAGCTATACCAGGGGCTTGAACACTGAAGCTTTCTTT.

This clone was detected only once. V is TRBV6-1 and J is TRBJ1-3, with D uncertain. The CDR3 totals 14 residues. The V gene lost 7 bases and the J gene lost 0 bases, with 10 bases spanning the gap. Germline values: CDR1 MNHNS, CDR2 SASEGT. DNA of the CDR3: TGTGCCAGCATACCCGACTACTCTGGAAACACCATATATTTT. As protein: CASIPDYSGNTIYF.

The CDR3 loop is CASRKGGGGGSPLHF. CDR3 nucleotides: TGTGCCAGCAGAAAGGGGGGGGGCGGCGGTTCACCCCTCCACTTT. This chain joins TRBV7-2 and TRBJ1-6; perhaps TRBD1 as D (6 bases). CDR3 size: 15 residues. Germline CDR1 is SGHTA and CDR2 is FQGNSA. Trimming shortened V by 6 bases and J by 9 bases, and 18 bases separated the two germline ends. Complete variable domain (other parts from reference TRBV7-2 and TRBJ1-6): GAGVSQSPSNKVTEKGKDVELRCDPISGHTALYWYRQSLGQGLEFLIYFQGNSAPDKSGLPSDRFSAERTGGSVSTLTIQRTQQEDSAVYLCASRKGGGGGSPLHFGNGTRLTVT.

In DNA form, the CDR3 reads TGCGCCAGCAGCTTGGCCGGTTTACAGGTGTACGAGCAGTACTTC. Encoded protein: CASSLAGLQVYEQYF. The chain is built from TRBV5-1 and TRBJ2-5; D may be TRBD1 (5 bases). With the DNA end fitting TRBJ2-7 better, the J assignment may be wrong. Germline V gives CDR1 SGHRS, CDR2 YFSETQ. The length of the CDR3 is 15 residues.

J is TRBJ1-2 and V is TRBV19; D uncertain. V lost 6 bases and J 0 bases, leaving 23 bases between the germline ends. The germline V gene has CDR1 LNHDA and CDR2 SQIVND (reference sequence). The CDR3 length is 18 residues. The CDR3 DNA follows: TGTGCCAGTAGCAGCCGGCGTACAGCTCAAGTTTCTAACTATGGCTACACCTTC. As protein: CASSSRRTAQVSNYGYTF.